A single sample is the source of the 25 T cell receptor beta chains below, sequenced in a study of blood T cell repertoires in COVID-19. Libraries were prepared by immunoSEQ multiplex PCR; TCRdb keeps only in-frame clonotypes and omits some of them. The top ten hold approximately 0.7% of the sample, which has approximately 220,000 clones, more than 85% seen once. Sample: peripheral blood. These TCRs come from a man aged 35 to 55 with acute or convalescent COVID-19.

This chain joins TRBV18 and TRBJ1-2; 7 bases fit TRBD1. V dropped 6 bases and J dropped 7; count of bases not matched to a gene: 8. Germline assignment: CDR1 KGHSH and CDR2 LQKENI. CDR3 length: 13 amino acids. CDR3 protein: CASSPDRDRGYTF. The CDR3 coding sequence is TGTGCCAGCTCCCCAGACAGGGATCGTGGCTACACCTTC. The full variable domain, its missing parts supplied by reference TRBV18 and TRBJ1-2, is NAGVMQNPRHLVRRRGQEARLRCSPMKGHSHVYWYRQLPEEGLKFMVYLQKENIIDESGMPKERFSAEFPKEGPSILRIQQVVRGDSAAYFCASSPDRDRGYTFGSGTRLTVV.

As for this clone: Other DNA sequences in the same sample also yield this CDR3. This chain links TRBV5-1 with TRBJ2-7; 10 bases fit TRBD1. V dropped 4 bases and J dropped 2; count of bases not matched to a gene: 3. Germline-derived CDR1 and CDR2 are SGHRS and YFSETQ. The CDR3 length is 14 residues. The CDR3 sequence: CASSPGQGAYEQYF. CDR3 nucleotides: TGCGCCAGCAGCCCCGGACAGGGGGCCTACGAGCAGTACTTC.

The chain joins TRBV5-4 to TRBJ1-3; a possible D gene is TRBD1 (6 bases). The germline V and J ends were trimmed by 1 base and 2 bases, with 13 bases remaining between them. The germline V gene encodes CDR1 SGHNT and CDR2 YYREEE (reference sequence). This CDR3 is built from 16 residues. As DNA, the CDR3 is TGTGCCAGCAGCTTGCAGGCCGGACAGCCTGGAAACACCATATATTTT. This sequence encodes CASSLQAGQPGNTIYF.

This clone was counted once. The genes are TRBV5-1 and TRBJ2-5; 10 positions agree with TRBD2. Germline V gene data show CDR1 as SGHRS and CDR2 as YFSETQ. The CDR3 runs 16 residues. The J segment lost 3 bases and the V segment lost 3 bases, leaving 8 bases of the junction unmatched. CDR3 protein: CASSSQAGLAEETQYF. CDR3 nucleotides: TGCGCCAGCAGCTCCCAAGCAGGACTAGCGGAAGAGACCCAGTACTTC.

The chain carries TRBV7-6 and TRBJ2-7; D unresolved. The CDR3 sequence is 13 residues long. The V gene's germline CDR1 is SGHVS and CDR2 FNYEAQ. V lost 1 base and J lost 3, with 7 bases in between. The CDR3 DNA follows: TGTGCCAGCAGCTTAGGTGGCCGCTACGAGCAGTACTTC. The encoded protein is CASSLGGRYEQYF.

The chain joins TRBV6-6 to TRBJ1-1; D is unresolved. V was shortened by 6 bases and J by 4 bases, with 15 bases between the two germline ends. The length of the CDR3 is 14 residues. Looked up from germline, CDR1 is MNHNY and CDR2 is SVGAGI (reference sequence). The CDR3 DNA reads TGTGCCAGCAGCTTGAGGCCTCTGGGCACTGAAGCTTTCTTT. Amino acids: CASSLRPLGTEAFF.

A remark on this clone: Other DNA sequences in the same sample also yield this CDR3. The chain uses TRBV12-3 or TRBV12-4 and TRBJ2-7, with 10 positions matching TRBD2. V gave up 4 bases and J gave up 3 bases; unmatched junction bases: 0. The CDR3 is 13 residues long. The CDR3 DNA reads TGTGCCAGCAGTTCTAGCGGGAGCTACGAGCAGTACTTC. Translation gives CASSSSGSYEQYF.

The chain combines TRBV30 with TRBJ1-5; 10 nucleotides align to TRBD1. The V segment lost 5 bases and the J segment 1 base; nucleotides outside the gene matches: 8. Germline assignment: CDR1 GTSNPN and CDR2 SVGIG (reference sequence). CDR3 length: 16 residues. CDR3 nucleotides: TGTGCCTGGCGGCCGGGACAGGGGTTAAGCAATCAGCCCCAGCATTTT. It is translated as CAWRPGQGLSNQPQHF.

The chain has TRBV7-8 and TRBJ2-2; no clear D gene. CDR1 is SGHVS, CDR2 FQNEAQ, per germline. The CDR3 contains 15 residues. Between the trimmed V and J ends, which lost 4 bases and 5 bases, there was a span of 14 bases. The CDR3 nucleotides are TGTGCCAGCAGCTCCCAGGCGTCCTGGACCGGGGAGCTGTTTTTT. Translating gives CASSSQASWTGELFF. The entire variable domain, with the rest obtained from reference TRBV7-8 and TRBJ2-2, is as follows: GAGVSQSPRYKVAKRGQDVALRCDPISGHVSLFWYQQALGQGPEFLTYFQNEAQLDKSGLPSDRFFAERPEGSVSTLKIQRTQQEDSAVYLCASSSQASWTGELFFGEGSRLTVL.

The CDR3 region has the DNA TGCGCCAGCAGCCTTGGCCGGACAGGGAGGAATGAAAAACTGTTTTTT. Its translation is CASSLGRTGRNEKLFF. This sequence joins TRBV4-1 and TRBJ1-4; 8 bases line up with TRBD1. The CDR3 has 16 amino acids. Germline V gene lookup returns CDR1 MGHRA and CDR2 YSYEKL. The ends lost 4 bases at V and 5 bases at J; junction bases unmatched: 9.

The chain links TRBV7-2 to TRBJ2-2; D ambiguous. The CDR3 contains 15 residues. Germline values: CDR1 SGHTA, CDR2 FQGNSA. V was shortened by 1 base and J by 0 bases, with 6 bases between the two germline ends. CDR3 residues: CASSLVPANTGELFF. Written as DNA, the CDR3 is TGTGCCAGCAGCTTAGTTCCCGCGAACACCGGGGAGCTGTTTTTT.

The chain couples TRBV7-9 to TRBJ1-5; D unclear. The CDR3 consists of 14 residues. The V end was cut by 5 bases, the J end by 5 bases, with 13 bases between. Germline V CDR1 and CDR2: SEHNR, FQNEAQ (reference sequence). In DNA form, the CDR3 reads TGTGCCAGCAGCCCTGGCGGAGGGTATCAGCCCCAGCATTTT. Translated, it gives CASSPGGGYQPQHF. The entire variable domain, with the rest obtained from reference TRBV7-9 and TRBJ1-5, is as follows: DTGVSQNPRHKITKRGQNVTFRCDPISEHNRLYWYRQTLGQGPEFLTYFQNEAQLEKSRLLSDRFSAERPKGSFSTLEIQRTEQGDSAMYLCASSPGGGYQPQHFGDGTRLSIL.

This rearrangement joins TRBV5-1 to TRBJ2-3, with 13 bases fitting TRBD2. The CDR3 has 18 residues. V lost 4 bases, J lost 0 bases, and 8 bases stayed unmatched. Germline CDR1 reads SGHRS; CDR2 reads YFSETQ. DNA of the CDR3: TGCGCCAGCAGCCAGGGACTAGCGGGGCACTCGAGCACAGATACGCAGTATTTT. Translation: CASSQGLAGHSSTDTQYF.

The chain recombines TRBV7-9 with TRBJ1-2, with a tentative D call TRBD1 (6 bases). CDR1 and CDR2 from the germline V gene are SEHNR and FQNEAQ (reference sequence). CDR3 length: 14 amino acids. V was pared by 3 bases and J by 5 bases, with 13 bases between. The CDR3 sequence is CASSLGGPGYGYTF. Written as DNA, the CDR3 is TGTGCCAGCAGCTTGGGGGGGCCAGGGTATGGCTACACCTTC.

The rearrangement uses TRBV3-1 (or the pseudogene TRBV3-2) and TRBJ2-1; D perhaps matches TRBD2 (5 bases). The germline V gene has CDR1 LGHDT and CDR2 YNNKEL (reference sequence). Trimming left V 1 base short and J 6 bases short, with 13 bases between. The CDR3 consists of 15 residues. The CDR3 loop is CASSQVLLAGNEQFF. Here the CDR3 DNA reads TGTGCCAGCAGCCAAGTTCTGCTAGCCGGCAATGAGCAGTTCTTC.

This sequence joins TRBV12-3 or TRBV12-4 and TRBJ1-1; no reliable D call. The CDR3 runs to 13 residues. Between the trimmed V and J ends, which lost 3 bases and 1 base, there was a span of 6 bases. The CDR3 DNA is TGTGCCAGCAGTTTGGGCGCGAACACTGAAGCTTTCTTT. Amino acid sequence: CASSLGANTEAFF.

This chain uses TRBV5-1 with TRBJ1-1; D may be TRBD1 (5 bases). This CDR3 contains 16 residues. Germline CDR1 SGHRS, CDR2 YFSETQ. Trimming took off 5 bases at V and 5 bases at J, with 22 bases between the two ends. The CDR3: CASRPSGRPRVTEAFF. The CDR3 bases are TGCGCCAGCAGACCATCCGGCCGGCCCAGGGTGACTGAAGCTTTCTTT.

This chain connects TRBV7-9 to TRBJ2-1; 13 positions match TRBD2. Germline CDR1 reads SEHNR; CDR2 reads FQNEAQ (reference sequence). V was pared by 4 bases and J by 10 bases, with 7 bases of the junction left unmatched. CDR3 length equals 15 residues. CDR3 sequence reads: CASSSPGLAGTEQFF. The CDR3 DNA reads as TGTGCCAGCAGCTCGCCGGGACTAGCGGGAACGGAGCAGTTCTTC.

The V call is TRBV12-3 or TRBV12-4, the J call TRBJ1-2, with 8 nucleotides matching TRBD1. J was trimmed by 12 bases and V by 5 bases; bases with no gene match: 8. The CDR3 consists of 12 residues. The CDR3 DNA sequence: TGTGCCAGCAGTCCCGGACAGGGAGTAAACACCTTC. Translation gives CASSPGQGVNTF.

This chain links TRBV5-1 with TRBJ1-4; TRBD1 aligns across 10 bases. Germline CDR1 reads SGHRS; CDR2 reads YFSETQ. J gave up 8 bases and V 4 bases, and 8 bases lay outside the gene matches. The CDR3 spans 15 residues. CDR3 sequence reads: CASSLPGQGEEKLFF. Written as DNA, the CDR3 is TGCGCCAGCAGCCTCCCCGGACAGGGGGAAGAAAAACTGTTTTTT.

The J gene is TRBJ1-5, the V gene TRBV28; TRBD1 might be the D (5 bases). The germline V gene has CDR1 MDHEN and CDR2 SYDVKM. This CDR3 spans 15 amino acids. Deletions cut 6 bases from V and 3 bases from J, with 15 bases between. CDR3 amino acids: CASRLGQGTNQPQHF. CDR3 nucleotide sequence: TGTGCCAGCAGGTTAGGGCAGGGAACCAATCAGCCCCAGCATTTT.

A few counts support this clone. V and J are TRBV18 and TRBJ1-2, with 7 bases lining up with TRBD1. This CDR3 is 16 amino acids long. From germline, CDR1 is KGHSH and CDR2 LQKENI. Trimming took 8 bases from V and 8 from J; bases not matched to a gene: 20. CDR3 nucleotides: TGTGCCAGCAACTCTCTGCAGGGGCCCAACAGGGGCGGCTACACCTTC. This translates into CASNSLQGPNRGGYTF.

The chain uses TRBV6-6 and TRBJ1-4; TRBD1 is a possible D gene (5 bases). This CDR3 has 15 amino acids. The germline gives CDR1 MNHNY, CDR2 SVGAGI (reference sequence). With 4 bases removed from V and 4 bases from J, the gap between germline ends came to 13 bases. The CDR3 DNA follows: TGTGCCAGCAGTTTTACGGCAGGGAATAATGAAAAACTGTTTTTT. Translation gives CASSFTAGNNEKLFF.

This chain joins TRBV6-5 and TRBJ1-1; 7 positions match TRBD1. With V trimmed by 5 bases and J by 0 bases, 6 bases remained unmatched. Germline assignment: CDR1 MNHEY and CDR2 SVGAGI. The CDR3 totals 15 residues. CDR3 residues: CASSPTTGMNTEAFF. The CDR3 nucleotides are TGTGCCAGCAGTCCCACGACAGGGATGAACACTGAAGCTTTCTTT.

This chain joins TRBV4-1 and TRBJ2-7, with D possibly TRBD1 on 6 matching bases. V lost 6 bases and J 3 bases, leaving 12 bases between the germline ends. The CDR3 spans 13 residues. CDR1 MGHRA and CDR2 YSYEKL come from the germline V gene. The CDR3 coding sequence is TGCGCCAGCAGTCACGACAGGTTCTACGAGCAGTACTTC. It specifies CASSHDRFYEQYF.